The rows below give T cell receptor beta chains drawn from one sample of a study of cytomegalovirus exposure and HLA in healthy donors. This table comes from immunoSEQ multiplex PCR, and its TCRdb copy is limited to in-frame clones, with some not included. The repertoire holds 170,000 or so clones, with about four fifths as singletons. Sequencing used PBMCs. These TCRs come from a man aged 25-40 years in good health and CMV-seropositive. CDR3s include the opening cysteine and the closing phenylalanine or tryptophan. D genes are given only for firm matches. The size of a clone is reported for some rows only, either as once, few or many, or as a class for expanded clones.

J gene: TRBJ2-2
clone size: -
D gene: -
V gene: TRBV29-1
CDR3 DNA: TGCAGCGTTGAAGATTTAAGGGGCAGGAACACCGGGGAGCTGTTTTTT
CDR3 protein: CSVEDLRGRNTGELFF

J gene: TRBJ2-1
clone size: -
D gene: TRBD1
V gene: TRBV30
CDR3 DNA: TGTGCCTGGTCCTACCGGGACAGGATTTACAATGAGCAGTTCTTC
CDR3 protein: CAWSYRDRIYNEQFF

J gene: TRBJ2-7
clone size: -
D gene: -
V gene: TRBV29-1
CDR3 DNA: TGCAGCGTTGTACGGGAGGGGGCGCCTGGTCCCCCCTACGAGCAGTACTTC
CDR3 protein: CSVVREGAPGPPYEQYF

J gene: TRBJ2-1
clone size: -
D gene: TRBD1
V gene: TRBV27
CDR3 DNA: TGTGCCAGCAGTTTTAGAGGGGGCGAGGGCAATGAGCAGTTCTTC
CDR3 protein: CASSFRGGEGNEQFF

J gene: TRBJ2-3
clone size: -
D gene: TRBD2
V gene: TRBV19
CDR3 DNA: TGTGCCAGTAGCCGGTTGGATCTAGCGGTAGATACAGATACGCAGTATTTT
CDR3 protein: CASSRLDLAVDTDTQYF

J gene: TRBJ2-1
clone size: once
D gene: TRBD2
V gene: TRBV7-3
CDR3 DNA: TGTGCCAGCAGCTCAGGACTAGCCGCGTACAATGAGCAGTTCTTC
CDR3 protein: CASSSGLAAYNEQFF

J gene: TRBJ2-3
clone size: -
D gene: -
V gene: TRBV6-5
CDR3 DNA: TGTGCCAGCACCGAGGACTTGGCGGGAGATACGCAGTATTTT
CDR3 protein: CASTEDLAGDTQYF

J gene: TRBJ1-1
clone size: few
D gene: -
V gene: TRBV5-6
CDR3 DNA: TGTGCCAGCAGCTACAGGTGGGCTGAAGCTTTCTTT
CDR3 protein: CASSYRWAEAFF

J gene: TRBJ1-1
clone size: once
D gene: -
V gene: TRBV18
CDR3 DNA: TGTGCCAGCTCACCCCGGACAGACACTGAAGCTTTCTTT
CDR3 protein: CASSPRTDTEAFF

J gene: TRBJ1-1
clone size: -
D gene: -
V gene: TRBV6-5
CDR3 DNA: TGTGCCAGCAGTTTAACGGGCACTGAAGCTTTCTTT
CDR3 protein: CASSLTGTEAFF

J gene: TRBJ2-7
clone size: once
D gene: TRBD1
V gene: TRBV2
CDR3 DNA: TGTGCCAGCAGTGAACGACAGGGCAATTTCTACGAGCAGTACTTC
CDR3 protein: CASSERQGNFYEQYF

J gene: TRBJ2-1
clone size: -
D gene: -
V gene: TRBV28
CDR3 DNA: TGTGCCAGCAGGGAGGGGGGGAGCTCCTACAATGAGCAGTTCTTC
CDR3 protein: CASREGGSSYNEQFF

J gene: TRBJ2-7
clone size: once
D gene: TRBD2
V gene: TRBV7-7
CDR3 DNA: TGTGCCAGCAGCTTGGGCGGGGGGGCCAGCGAGCAGTACTTC
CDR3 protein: CASSLGGGASEQYF

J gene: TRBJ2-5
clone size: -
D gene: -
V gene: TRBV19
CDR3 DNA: TGTGCCAGTAGTATAGGGGGCATGCCGCGGGAGACCCAGTACTTC
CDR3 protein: CASSIGGMPRETQYF

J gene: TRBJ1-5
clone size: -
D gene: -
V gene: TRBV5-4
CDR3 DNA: TGTGCCAGCAGCTTGGGGGGGGGCCGGCAGCATTTT
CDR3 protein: CASSLGGGRQHF

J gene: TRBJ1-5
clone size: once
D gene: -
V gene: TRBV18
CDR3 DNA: TGTGCCAGCTCACCAAGGGGCGAACGCAATCAGCCCCAGCATTTT
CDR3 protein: CASSPRGERNQPQHF

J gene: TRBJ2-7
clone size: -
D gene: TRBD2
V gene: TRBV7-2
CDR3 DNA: TGTGCCAGCAGCCCCTTCTCTAGCGGGAGGAAACACGAGCAGTACTTC
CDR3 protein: CASSPFSSGRKHEQYF

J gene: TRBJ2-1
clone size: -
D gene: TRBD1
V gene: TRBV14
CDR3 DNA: TGTGCCAGCAGCCGACAGGGAAGAACCAATGAGCAGTTCTTC
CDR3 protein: CASSRQGRTNEQFF

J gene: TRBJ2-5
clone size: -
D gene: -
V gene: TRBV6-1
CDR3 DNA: TGTGCCAGCAGTGAAGTTATGCAGGGGAAAAGCCAAGAGACCCAGTACTTC
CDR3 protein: CASSEVMQGKSQETQYF

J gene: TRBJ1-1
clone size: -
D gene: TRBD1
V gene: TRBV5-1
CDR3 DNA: TGCGCCAGCAGCCTTAACGGACAGGGCTTGACTGAAGCTTTCTTT
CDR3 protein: CASSLNGQGLTEAFF

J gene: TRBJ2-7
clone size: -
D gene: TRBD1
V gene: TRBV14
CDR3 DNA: TGTGCCAGCAGCCCCCTGGGACAGGGGGAGTACGAGCAGTACTTC
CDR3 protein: CASSPLGQGEYEQYF

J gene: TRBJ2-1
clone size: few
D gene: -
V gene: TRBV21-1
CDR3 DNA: TGTGCCAGCAGCAACTGGGGGCGCCCCAATGAGCAGTTCTTC
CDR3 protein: CASSNWGRPNEQFF

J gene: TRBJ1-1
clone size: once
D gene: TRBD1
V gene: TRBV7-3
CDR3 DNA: TGTGCCAGCAGCCCGCTAGGGGGGACAGGGGCTGAAGCTTTCTTT
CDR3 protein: CASSPLGGTGAEAFF

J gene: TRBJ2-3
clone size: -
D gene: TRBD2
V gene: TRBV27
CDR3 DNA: TGTGCCAGCAGTTTATTCTGGACTAGGGGTACAGATACGCAGTATTTT
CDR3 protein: CASSLFWTRGTDTQYF

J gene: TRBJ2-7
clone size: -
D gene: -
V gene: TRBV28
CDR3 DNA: TGTGCCAGCAGTTTCGAGAACACAGGGAACGAGCAGTACTTC
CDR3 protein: CASSFENTGNEQYF

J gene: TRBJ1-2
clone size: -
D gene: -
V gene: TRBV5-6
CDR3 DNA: TGTGCCAGCAGCTTGGATTCCAGGTTAATTTCTTTCTATGGCTACACCTTC
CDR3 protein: CASSLDSRLISFYGYTF

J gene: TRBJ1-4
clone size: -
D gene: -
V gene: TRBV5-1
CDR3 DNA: TGCGCCAGCAGCTTGGCCCATAATGAAAAACTGTTTTTT
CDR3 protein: CASSLAHNEKLFF

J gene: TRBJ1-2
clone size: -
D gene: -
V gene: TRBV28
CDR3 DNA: TGTGCCAGCAGTTTGGTCGACAGTAACTATGGCTACACCTTC
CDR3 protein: CASSLVDSNYGYTF

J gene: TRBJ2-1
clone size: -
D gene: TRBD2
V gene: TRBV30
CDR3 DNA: TGTGCCTGGAGTGTAAGACTAGCGGGGTCCCTACGGCAGTTCTTC
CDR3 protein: CAWSVRLAGSLRQFF

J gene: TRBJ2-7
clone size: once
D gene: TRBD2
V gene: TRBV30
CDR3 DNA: TGTGCCTGTGGGACTAGCGTCGAGCAGTACTTC
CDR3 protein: CACGTSVEQYF

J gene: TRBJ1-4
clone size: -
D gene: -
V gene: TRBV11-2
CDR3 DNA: TGTGCCAGCAGCCCTTTCCGGGAAAAACTGTTTTTT
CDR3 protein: CASSPFREKLFF

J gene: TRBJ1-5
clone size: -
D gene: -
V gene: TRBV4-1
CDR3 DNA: TGCGCCAGCAGCCAAGATAACACGGTGGGCTTAGGGCCCCAGCATTTT
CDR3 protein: CASSQDNTVGLGPQHF

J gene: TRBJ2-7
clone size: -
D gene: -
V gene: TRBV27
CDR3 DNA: TGTGCCAGCAGCCCCGGGACAAGAACCTACGAGCAGTACTTC
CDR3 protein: CASSPGTRTYEQYF

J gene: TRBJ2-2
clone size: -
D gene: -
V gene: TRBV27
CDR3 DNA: TGTGCCAGCAGCATCGTTAGGGGTTTTCAGTCTGTAGGGGAGCTGTTTTTT
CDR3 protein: CASSIVRGFQSVGELFF

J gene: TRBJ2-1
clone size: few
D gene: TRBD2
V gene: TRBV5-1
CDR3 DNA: TGCGCCAGCAGCTCGCCCGGAGCGGGGGGGAAACCTAGCTCCTACAATGAGCAGTTCTTC
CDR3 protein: CASSSPGAGGKPSSYNEQFF

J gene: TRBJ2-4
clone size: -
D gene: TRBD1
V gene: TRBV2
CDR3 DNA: TGTGCCAGCAGGGGACAGACATCCCTAGCCAAAAACATTCAGTACTTC
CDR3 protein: CASRGQTSLAKNIQYF

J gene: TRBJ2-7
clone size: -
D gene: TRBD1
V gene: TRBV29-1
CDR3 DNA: TGCAGCGTTACCGGGACAGGGTCCTACGAGCAGTACTTC
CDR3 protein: CSVTGTGSYEQYF

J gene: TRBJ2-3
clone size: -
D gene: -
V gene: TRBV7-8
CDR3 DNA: TGTGCCAGCAGCTCTCCAGGTGCCGCAGATACGCAGTATTTT
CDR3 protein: CASSSPGAADTQYF

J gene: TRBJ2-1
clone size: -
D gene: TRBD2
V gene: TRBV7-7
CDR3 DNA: TGTGCCAGCAGCCGAAACCCCGGACTAGCCAATGAGCAGTTCTTC
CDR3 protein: CASSRNPGLANEQFF

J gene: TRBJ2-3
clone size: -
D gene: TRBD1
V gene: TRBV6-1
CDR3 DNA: TGTGCCAGCAGTGAAGCGCCGGGGACAGCGAATACGCAGTATTTT
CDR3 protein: CASSEAPGTANTQYF

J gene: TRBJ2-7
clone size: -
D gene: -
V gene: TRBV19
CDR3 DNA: TGTGCCAGTCGGAGGGGGCCGACCTACGAGCAGTACTTC
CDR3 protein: CASRRGPTYEQYF

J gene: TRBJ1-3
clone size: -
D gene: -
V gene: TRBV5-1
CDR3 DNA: TGCGCCAGCAGCTTTACCAGCTCTGGAAACACCATATATTTT
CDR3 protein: CASSFTSSGNTIYF

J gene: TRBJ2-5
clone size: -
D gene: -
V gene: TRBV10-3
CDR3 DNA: TGTGCCATTCCGGGACAAGAGACCCAGTACTTC
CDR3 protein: CAIPGQETQYF

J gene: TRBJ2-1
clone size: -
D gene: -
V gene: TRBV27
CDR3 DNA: TGTGCCAGCAGTTTGAGTAGGGTGGGTAGTAGGAGGGAAGCCTACAATGAGCAGTTCTTC
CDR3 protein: CASSLSRVGSRREAYNEQFF

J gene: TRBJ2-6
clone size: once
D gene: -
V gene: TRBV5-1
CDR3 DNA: TGCGCCAGCAGCTTGGTAGTCTCCGGGGCCAACGTCCTGACTTTC
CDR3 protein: CASSLVVSGANVLTF

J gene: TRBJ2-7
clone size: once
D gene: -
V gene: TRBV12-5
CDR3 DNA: TGTGCTAGTGGCAACTACGAGCAGTACTTC
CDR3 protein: CASGNYEQYF

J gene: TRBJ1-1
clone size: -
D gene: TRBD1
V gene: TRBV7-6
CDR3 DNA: TGTGCCAGCAGCTTGGGGCCAGGGGGTAACACTGAAGCTTTCTTT
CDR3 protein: CASSLGPGGNTEAFF

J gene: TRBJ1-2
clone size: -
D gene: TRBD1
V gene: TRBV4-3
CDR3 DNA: TGCGCCAGCAGCCAAGTTAGTCCAGGGGGCCCTTCTCCTAACTATGGCTACACCTTC
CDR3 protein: CASSQVSPGGPSPNYGYTF